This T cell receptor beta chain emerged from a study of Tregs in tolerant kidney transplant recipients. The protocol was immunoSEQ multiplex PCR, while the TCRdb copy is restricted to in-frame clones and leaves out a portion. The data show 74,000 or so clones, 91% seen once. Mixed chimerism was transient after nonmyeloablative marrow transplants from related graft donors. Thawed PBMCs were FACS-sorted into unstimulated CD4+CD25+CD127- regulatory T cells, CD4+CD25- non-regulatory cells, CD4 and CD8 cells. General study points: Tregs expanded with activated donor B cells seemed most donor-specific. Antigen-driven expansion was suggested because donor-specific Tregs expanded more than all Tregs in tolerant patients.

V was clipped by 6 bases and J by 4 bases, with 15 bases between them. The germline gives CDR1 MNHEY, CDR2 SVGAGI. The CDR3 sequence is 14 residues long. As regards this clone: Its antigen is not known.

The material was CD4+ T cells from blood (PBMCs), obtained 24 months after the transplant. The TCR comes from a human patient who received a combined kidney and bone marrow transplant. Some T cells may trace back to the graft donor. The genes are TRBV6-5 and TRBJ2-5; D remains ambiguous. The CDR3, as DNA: TGTGCCAGCAGCCGTCAGGTCTTCTCAGAGACCCAGTACTTC. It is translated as CASSRQVFSETQYF.